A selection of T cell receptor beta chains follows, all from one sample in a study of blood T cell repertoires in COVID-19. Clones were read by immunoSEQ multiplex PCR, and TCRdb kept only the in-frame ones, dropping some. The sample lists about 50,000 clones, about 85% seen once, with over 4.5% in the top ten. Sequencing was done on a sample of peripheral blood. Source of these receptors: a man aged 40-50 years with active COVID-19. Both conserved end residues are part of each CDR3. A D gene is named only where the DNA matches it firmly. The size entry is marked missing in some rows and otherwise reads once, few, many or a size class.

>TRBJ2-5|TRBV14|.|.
CASSQDPLGETQYF
TGTGCCAGCAGCCAAGATCCGCTGGGCGAGACCCAGTACTTC
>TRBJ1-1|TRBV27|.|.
CASSLFGGATEAFF
TGTGCCAGCAGTTTATTTGGAGGGGCCACTGAAGCTTTCTTT
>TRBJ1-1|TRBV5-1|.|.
CASSFGDTEAFF
TGCGCCAGCAGCTTTGGAGACACTGAAGCTTTCTTT
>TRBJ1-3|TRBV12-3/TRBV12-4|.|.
CASSLSSGNTIYF
TGTGCCAGCAGTTTGAGCTCTGGAAACACCATATATTTT
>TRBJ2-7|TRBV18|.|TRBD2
CASSPSRGRASYEQYF
TGTGCCAGCTCACCTTCTCGCGGGAGGGCCTCCTACGAGCAGTACTTC
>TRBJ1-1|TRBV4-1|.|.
CASSQDRQVKPEAFF
TGCGCCAGCAGCCAAGATAGGCAGGTCAAGCCTGAAGCTTTCTTT
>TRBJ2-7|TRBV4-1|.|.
CASSLLGSSYEQYF
TGCGCCAGCAGCCTCCTAGGAAGCTCCTACGAGCAGTACTTC
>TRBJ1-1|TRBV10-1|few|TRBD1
CASSRDLDRGEAFF
TGCGCCAGCAGTCGGGACCTGGACAGGGGTGAAGCTTTCTTT
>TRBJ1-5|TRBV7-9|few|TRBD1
CASGTDNQPQHF
TGTGCCAGCGGGACAGACAATCAGCCCCAGCATTTT
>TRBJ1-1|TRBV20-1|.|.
CSVETGYEAFF
TGCAGTGTTGAAACAGGCTATGAAGCTTTCTTT
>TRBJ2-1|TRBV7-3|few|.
CASSLLEGQEQFF
TGTGCCAGCAGCCTATTAGAGGGACAAGAGCAGTTCTTC
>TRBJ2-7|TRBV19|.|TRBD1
CASSAGQGPYEQYF
TGTGCCAGTAGCGCGGGACAGGGGCCCTACGAGCAGTACTTC
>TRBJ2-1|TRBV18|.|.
CASSLSGTLSGEQFF
TGTGCCAGCTCACTTAGCGGCACCCTTTCGGGTGAGCAGTTCTTC
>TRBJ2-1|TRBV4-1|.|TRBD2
CASSQGSGLAGEGEQFF
TGCGCCAGCAGCCAGGGATCCGGACTAGCGGGAGAGGGTGAGCAGTTCTTC
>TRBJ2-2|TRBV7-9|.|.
CASSLARGAGELFF
TGTGCCAGCAGCTTAGCGCGGGGCGCCGGGGAGCTGTTTTTT
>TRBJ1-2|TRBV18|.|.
CASSPAGETGYGYTF
TGTGCCAGCTCACCAGCGGGGGAAACAGGCTATGGCTACACCTTC